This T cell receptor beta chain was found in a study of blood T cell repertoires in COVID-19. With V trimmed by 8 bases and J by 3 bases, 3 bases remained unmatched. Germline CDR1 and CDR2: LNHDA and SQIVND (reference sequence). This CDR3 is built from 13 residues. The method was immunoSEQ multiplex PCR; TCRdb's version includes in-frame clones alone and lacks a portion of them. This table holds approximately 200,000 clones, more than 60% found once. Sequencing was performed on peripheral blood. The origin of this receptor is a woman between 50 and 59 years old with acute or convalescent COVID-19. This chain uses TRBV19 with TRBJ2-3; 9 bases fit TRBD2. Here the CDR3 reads CASSSGETDTQYF. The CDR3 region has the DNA TGTGCCAGTTCTAGCGGGGAAACAGATACGCAGTATTTT. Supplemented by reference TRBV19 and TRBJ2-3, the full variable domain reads DGGITQSPKYLFRKEGQNVTLSCEQNLNHDAMYWYRQDPGQGLRLIYYSQIVNDFQKGDIAEGYSVSREKKESFPLTVTSAQKNPTAFYLCASSSGETDTQYFGPGTRLTVL.